A single sample is the source of the 29 T cell receptor beta chains below, sequenced in a study of molecular identifiers for immune sequencing clone quantification. TCRdb recomputed calls from the PCR reads with MiXCR, one row per CDR3 protein. This table has about 640,000 distinct CDR3 sequences, 15% to 20% appearing once. Sample: naive CD8+ T cells from blood, with Jurkat cell RNA spiked in. Regarding subset: FACS-sorted CD8+CD4-CCR7+CD45RA+ naive T cells. The receptors were gathered from a human donor in good health. Some libraries in this study had Jurkat cell RNA spiked in.

This clonotype showed up many times. This chain joins TRBV7-9 and TRBJ1-1; D is ambiguous. Trimming left V 7 bases short and J 3 bases short, with 9 bases between. CDR1 SEHNR and CDR2 FQNEAQ come from the germline V gene (reference sequence). There are 12 residues in the CDR3. CDR3 bases: TGTGCCAGCACTGGGAGGGACACTGAAGCTTTCTTT. It encodes CASTGRDTEAFF.

This clonotype was observed a few times. This chain links TRBV3-1 with TRBJ2-5; D remains unclear. In germline, CDR1 is LGHDT, CDR2 YNNKEL (reference sequence). Between the trimmed V and J ends, which lost 1 base and 4 bases, there was a span of 16 bases. This CDR3 is 16 amino acids long. This CDR3 reads CASSQGETIIGETQYF. CDR3 nucleotides: TGTGCCAGCAGCCAAGGAGAGACCATAATAGGAGAGACCCAGTACTTC.

A note on this clonotype: It may be a read error: a sequence one base away is much more abundant. The chain has TRBV14 and TRBJ1-2; 9 bases are shared with TRBD1. Germline V gene lookup returns CDR1 SGHDN and CDR2 FVKESK. The CDR3 has 15 amino acids. CDR3 amino acids: CASSPNRDREYDYTF. The CDR3 bases are TGTGCCAGCAGCCCGAACCGGGACAGGGAGTATGACTACACCTTC.

This clonotype appeared many times. The chain carries TRBV21-1 and TRBJ1-5; the table's D gene call, TRBD1, was not cross checked with the DNA. TRBV21-1 represents a pseudogene. The CDR3 has 13 amino acids. The chain's CDR3 is CASRRQGNQPQHF. Here the CDR3 DNA reads TGTGCCAGCAGGCGACAGGGAAATCAGCCCCAGCATTTT.

This clonotype showed up just a few times. The chain employs TRBV25-1 and TRBJ1-1; D not certain. The CDR3 runs to 11 residues. V lost 4 bases and J 3 bases, leaving 3 bases between the germline ends. Germline V gives CDR1 MGHDK, CDR2 SYGVNS. CDR3 loop: CASSADTEAFF. CDR3 in DNA: TGTGCCAGCAGTGCTGACACTGAAGCTTTCTTT.

This clonotype was seen repeatedly, ten times or more. This chain links TRBV28 with TRBJ1-1; D gene uncertain. CDR3 length: 14 residues. Germline V CDR1 and CDR2: MDHEN, SYDVKM. Trimming pared 5 bases from V and 4 bases from J, leaving 14 bases between. CDR3 residues: CASSPSPGSTEAFF. CDR3 DNA sequence: TGTGCCAGCAGTCCCTCGCCGGGCTCCACTGAAGCTTTCTTT.

About this clonotype itself: A read error may be the cause here, since a much bigger clone is one base away. The chain has TRBV12-3 or TRBV12-4 and TRBJ2-3; 7 positions match TRBD1. The CDR3 totals 14 residues. The DNA for the CDR3 is TGTGCCAGCAGTTTAATAGGGGGCGCAGATACGCAGTGTTTT. It translates to CASSLIGGADTQCF.

A word on this clonotype: This may be a read error: a much more frequent sequence differs by one nucleotide. CDR3 amino acids: CASSPREFSGTVEELFF. The CDR3 region has the DNA TGTGCCAGCAGCCCGAGAGAATTTTCAGGGACGGTCGAAGAACTGTTTTTT. The chain joins TRBV7-9 to TRBJ1-4; a weak D match, TRBD1 (5 bases). This CDR3 has 17 amino acids. Germline V lookup: CDR1 SEHNR, CDR2 FQNEAQ (reference sequence). V lost 5 bases and J 12 bases, leaving 28 bases between the germline ends.

The chain couples TRBV5-6 to TRBJ1-5, with TRBD1 as a possible D gene (5 bases). Trimming left V 3 bases short and J 1 base short, with 17 bases between. Germline V gene sequence: CDR1 SGHDT, CDR2 YYEEEE. The CDR3 sequence is 17 residues long. CDR3 in DNA: TGTGCCAGCAGCTCCCGGGGCGAGGGGCCGAGCAATCAGCCCCAGCATTTT. Its protein product is CASSSRGEGPSNQPQHF.

The chain employs TRBV20-1 and TRBJ2-7; TRBD1 is a possible D gene (6 bases). Deletions cut 3 bases from V and 6 bases from J, with 27 bases between. Per the germline V gene, CDR1 is DFQATT and CDR2 is SNEGSKA (reference sequence). This CDR3 region has 17 residues. In DNA, the CDR3 is TGCAGTGCTAGTGGGTGGGGTAGCGCCAACACAGGGCCCGAGCAGTACTTC. Amino acid sequence: CSASGWGSANTGPEQYF.

This clonotype was seen only a few times. The chain employs TRBV20-1 and TRBJ2-1; D is perhaps TRBD2 (7 bases). CDR3 length: 14 residues. Trimming took 6 bases from V and 5 from J, leaving 17 bases between them. The germline CDR1 and CDR2 sequences are DFQATT and SNEGSKA (reference sequence). The CDR3 sequence: CSAGGGGANNEQFF. In DNA, the CDR3 is TGCAGTGCCGGGGGCGGGGGAGCCAACAATGAGCAGTTCTTC.

The chain joins TRBV20-1 to TRBJ2-1; TRBD1 might be the D (5 bases). The CDR3 loop spans 14 amino acids. Germline CDR1 and CDR2: DFQATT and SNEGSKA (reference sequence). The V and J ends lost 6 bases and 1 base respectively, with 13 bases between them. The CDR3 region has the DNA TGCAGTGCCACCGACAGACCATCCTACAATGAGCAGTTCTTC. Translated: CSATDRPSYNEQFF.

The chain is built from TRBV7-2 and TRBJ1-1; 7 bases agree with TRBD1. Germline CDR1 SGHTA, CDR2 FQGNSA. This CDR3 has 15 residues. J lost 4 bases, V lost 4 bases, and 9 bases had no gene match. The CDR3 DNA reads TGTGCCAGCAGCTCACCCTCAGGGGGGGGCACTGAAGCTTTCTTT. Protein: CASSSPSGGGTEAFF.

In its sample, this clonotype was seen many times. A junction end diverges from the germline sequence, so it may reflect a read error. CDR3 nucleotide sequence: TGCGCCAGCAGTTTGGGCGACAGGGGACCAGATACGCAGTATTTT. As protein: CASSLGDRGPDTQYF. The chain combines TRBV5-1 with TRBJ2-3, with 8 bases identical to TRBD1. The CDR3 sequence is 15 residues long. Germline V gives CDR1 SGHRS, CDR2 YFSETQ. The whole variable domain, filled in from reference TRBV5-1 and TRBJ2-3, reads KAGVTQTPRYLIKTRGQQVTLSCSPISGHRSVSWYQQTPGQGLQFLFEYFSETQRNKGNFPGRFSGRQFSNSRSEMNVSTLELGDSALYLCASSLGDRGPDTQYFGPGTRLTVL.

Many counts were recorded for this clonotype. The chain links TRBV5-4 to TRBJ2-2; D remains unclear. The CDR3 consists of 14 residues. With 0 bases removed from V and 5 bases from J, the gap between germline ends came to 8 bases. Germline V gene lookup returns CDR1 SGHNT and CDR2 YYREEE (reference sequence). The CDR3 is CASSLDGMTGELFF. CDR3 coding DNA: TGTGCCAGCAGCTTGGATGGAATGACCGGGGAGCTGTTTTTT.

In its sample, this clonotype was seen a few times. The chain combines TRBV20-1 with TRBJ2-7; 12 bases align to TRBD2. This CDR3 has 16 amino acids. The ends lost 1 base at V and 2 bases at J; junction bases unmatched: 6. The germline CDR1 and CDR2 sequences are DFQATT and SNEGSKA (reference sequence). The CDR3 nucleotides read TGCAGTGCTAGAGTGTCTAGCGGGAGGGACCCCTACGAGCAGTACTTC. Translation gives CSARVSSGRDPYEQYF.

To note about this clonotype: Just one base apart from a much larger clone, this may be a read error. Likely a read error: the CDR3 ends without its conserved phenylalanine or tryptophan. The CDR3 spells CSVETPPSGTNTEAFL. The CDR3 region has the DNA TGCAGCGTTGAAACTCCGCCCTCCGGGACGAACACTGAAGCTTTCTTG. The rearrangement joins TRBV29-1 to TRBJ1-1, with a tentative D call TRBD1 (5 bases). CDR1 and CDR2 (germline): SQVTM, ANQGSEA. Trimming stripped 2 bases from V and 1 base from J, with 17 bases between. The CDR3 extends over 16 amino acids.

This clonotype was detected many times. The genes are TRBV11-2 and TRBJ2-1, with TRBD2 matching 9 bases. CDR1 is SGHAT, CDR2 FQNNGV, per germline. The junction had 3 bases not matched to a gene; V was cut back by 4 bases and J by 8 bases. The CDR3 sequence is 13 residues long. The CDR3 spells CASSSGLADEQFF. The CDR3, as DNA: TGTGCCAGCAGCTCGGGACTAGCCGATGAGCAGTTCTTC.

This clonotype came up many times. This chain uses TRBV20-1 with TRBJ1-1, with D perhaps matching TRBD1 (5 bases). Trimming removed 7 bases at V and 4 bases at J, with 10 bases between. The germline V gene has CDR1 DFQATT and CDR2 SNEGSKA (reference sequence). The CDR3 length is 11 residues. In DNA form, the CDR3 reads TGCAGTGGGGGGGTAGGCACTGAAGCTTTCTTT. This encodes CSGGVGTEAFF.

V usage is TRBV27 and J usage is TRBJ2-1; perhaps TRBD2 as D (5 bases). Trimming cost V 4 bases and J 8 bases, with 18 bases left between them. The CDR3 totals 15 residues. CDR1 MNHEY and CDR2 SMNVEV come from the germline V gene (reference sequence). CDR3 loop: CASSYAGGSGYEQFF. CDR3 in DNA: TGTGCCAGCAGTTACGCCGGCGGATCGGGGTATGAGCAGTTCTTC.

In regard to this clonotype: A read error is possible here, since a much larger clone lies one base away. The V and J genes are TRBV28 and TRBJ2-7; 9 bases are a match to TRBD1. The CDR3 spans 14 residues. Losses at the gene ends were 4 bases for V and 7 bases for J; bases not matched to a gene: 8. In germline, CDR1 is MDHEN, CDR2 SYDVKM. The CDR3 nucleotides are TGTGCCAGCAGTTCGGGACAGGGCCCTCAGGAGCAGTACTTC. It encodes CASSSGQGPQEQYF. Full variable domain (rest looked up from reference TRBV28 and TRBJ2-7): DVKVTQSSRYLVKRTGEKVFLECVQDMDHENMFWYRQDPGLGLRLIYFSYDVKMKEKGDIPEGYSVSREKKERFSLILESASTNQTSMYLCASSSGQGPQEQYFGPGTRLTVT.

This clonotype came up a few times. This chain joins TRBV12-3 or TRBV12-4 and TRBJ1-5, with D uncertain. The V end was cut by 5 bases, the J end by 4 bases, with 6 bases between. This CDR3 is built from 12 residues. CDR3: CASSHYNQPQHF. The CDR3 nucleotides are TGTGCCAGCAGTCACTATAATCAGCCCCAGCATTTT.

At least ten counts were recorded for this clonotype. The chain carries TRBV6-6 and TRBJ2-3; the match to TRBD1 covers 8 bases. The CDR3 spans 22 residues. V was pared by 2 bases and J by 0 bases, with 22 bases of the junction left unmatched. CDR1 MNHNY and CDR2 SVGAGI come from the germline V gene (reference sequence). CDR3 sequence reads: CASSYPKDPTSGGGGSTDTQYF. CDR3 bases: TGTGCCAGCAGTTACCCGAAGGACCCTACTTCAGGGGGCGGCGGTAGCACAGATACGCAGTATTTT.

This clonotype was observed at least ten times. This chain's CDR3 is CASSTAWTDYEQYF. In nucleotides, the CDR3 is TGTGCCAGTAGTACTGCCTGGACAGACTACGAGCAGTACTTC. The J gene is TRBJ2-7, the V gene TRBV19; TRBD1 is a possible D gene (6 bases). V lost 4 bases and J 3 bases, leaving 13 bases between the germline ends. The CDR3 extends over 14 amino acids. The germline CDR1 and CDR2 sequences are LNHDA and SQIVND (reference sequence).

This clonotype was recorded many times. The chain combines TRBV11-2 with TRBJ2-7; D is possibly TRBD2 (5 bases). Germline CDR1 is SGHAT and CDR2 is FQNNGV. Between the trimmed V and J ends, which lost 4 bases and 8 bases, there was a span of 18 bases. The CDR3 runs to 14 residues. This CDR3 reads CASSSGKFGPKQYF. The CDR3, as DNA: TGTGCCAGCAGCTCCGGGAAGTTTGGCCCTAAGCAGTACTTC.

This clonotype has only a few counts. V and J are TRBV10-3 and TRBJ1-5; D is unclear. This CDR3 is 13 amino acids long. CDR1 is ENHRY, CDR2 SYGVKD, per germline. Trimming stripped 0 bases from V and 6 bases from J, with 6 bases between. The CDR3 is CAISESVGQPQHF. The DNA of the CDR3 is TGTGCCATCAGTGAGTCGGTGGGTCAGCCCCAGCATTTT.

A note on this clonotype: Compared with germline, one end of the junction differs, possibly owing to a read error. The V and J genes are TRBV28 and TRBJ2-1; TRBD2 matches 11 bases. The CDR3 is 15 residues long. Germline V CDR1 and CDR2: MDHEN, SYDVKM. CDR3 residues: CGSSPTSGAYNEQFF. The DNA of the CDR3 is TGTGGCAGCAGTCCGACTAGCGGGGCATACAATGAGCAGTTCTTC.

This chain links TRBV6-5 with TRBJ2-2, with a possible D match to TRBD1 (5 bases). Germline values: CDR1 MNHEY, CDR2 SVGAGI. This CDR3 is 15 amino acids long. V was cut by 8 bases and J by 4 bases, with 17 bases left in between. CDR3 in amino acids: CASGSFQGFTGELFF. The CDR3 nucleotides read TGTGCCAGCGGTTCATTCCAGGGATTCACCGGGGAGCTGTTTTTT.

Remarks on this clonotype: This CDR3 is missing its conserved last phenylalanine or tryptophan, likely due to a read error. J is TRBJ2-3 and V is TRBV7-9; D call uncertain. The CDR3 length is 14 residues. Germline-derived CDR1 and CDR2 are SEHNR and FQNEAQ (reference sequence). Trimming removed 3 bases at V and 1 base at J, with 8 bases between. CDR3 region: CASSFRSGTDTQYS. CDR3 DNA sequence: TGTGCCAGCAGCTTCCGCTCTGGCACAGATACGCAGTATTCT.